This T cell receptor beta chain is drawn from a study of blood T cells in healthy people across ages. This clonotype was detected many times. The second PCR ran about 6 to 11 cycles with a sample-barcoded 5' primer and J-beta primers. TCRdb recomputed calls from the 5' RACE reads with MiXCR, one row per CDR3 protein. Of about 670,000 distinct CDR3 sequences listed, around 38% were seen once; the top ten hold 30%. This CDR3 has 15 amino acids. CDR1 SGHTA and CDR2 FQGNSA come from the germline V gene. Germline trimming cut 5 bases from V and 5 bases from J; bases unmatched to any gene: 10. This TCR was sampled from a man at least 80 years old in good health. The chain has TRBV7-2 and TRBJ2-7; 9 bases line up with TRBD2. Input material: blood. CDR3 sequence reads: CASSQNAGGPNEQYF. The CDR3, as DNA: TGTGCCAGCAGCCAAAATGCGGGAGGGCCTAACGAGCAGTACTTC.